Listed here are 15 T cell receptor beta chains from one sample, sequenced in a study of blood T cell repertoires in COVID-19. Profiled with immunoSEQ multiplex PCR; TCRdb holds only in-frame clones, not every one. Altogether more than 60,000 clones are present, roughly 84% being singletons, with the ten largest covering around 3.4%. What was sequenced was peripheral blood. Receptors originate from a man aged 45-65 years with acute or convalescent COVID-19.

The V and J genes are TRBV4-3 and TRBJ2-7; D is perhaps TRBD1 (8 bases). V was shortened by 1 base and J by 2 bases, with 12 bases between the two germline ends. The germline gives CDR1 LGHNA, CDR2 YSLEER. This CDR3 spans 15 amino acids. CDR3 region: CASSQATGGAYEQYF. CDR3 DNA sequence: TGCGCCAGCAGCCAAGCTACAGGGGGGGCCTACGAGCAGTACTTC.

The V gene is TRBV18, the J gene TRBJ1-1; 8 nucleotides align to TRBD1. V shed 3 bases and J 7 bases; nucleotides not matched to a gene: 4. CDR3 length: 13 amino acids. Germline lookup yields CDR1 KGHSH and CDR2 LQKENI. CDR3 protein: CASSPGQAVEAFF. The DNA for the CDR3 is TGTGCCAGCTCACCGGGACAGGCGGTTGAAGCTTTCTTT.

This clone has more than one count but fewer than ten. The chain couples TRBV7-8 to TRBJ1-5, with 8 bases identical to TRBD1. J gave up 4 bases and V 4 bases, and 9 bases lay outside the gene matches. The CDR3 spans 16 residues. CDR1 SGHVS and CDR2 FQNEAQ come from the germline V gene. The CDR3 region has the DNA TGTGCCAGCAGCTCCCCGGACAGGGAACGAAATCAGCCCCAGCATTTT. Protein: CASSSPDRERNQPQHF.

The chain couples TRBV28 to TRBJ1-2; the D gene is possibly TRBD1 (5 bases). The CDR3 consists of 12 residues. V shed 2 bases and J shed 8 bases, with 9 bases lying between them. The germline V gene encodes CDR1 MDHEN and CDR2 SYDVKM. CDR3 DNA: TGTGCCAGCAGTTTAAGGGGAAGGGGCTACACCTTC. Translating gives CASSLRGRGYTF.

The chain links TRBV7-2 to TRBJ1-3; D not certain. Per germline, CDR1 SGHTA and CDR2 FQGNSA. Trimming took 8 bases from V and 0 from J, leaving 14 bases between them. The CDR3 extends over 15 amino acids. This CDR3 reads CASSFGVSSGNTIYF. DNA of the CDR3: TGTGCCAGCTCCTTCGGGGTCAGCTCTGGAAACACCATATATTTT.

The chain recombines TRBV10-2 with TRBJ2-7; 10 bases map to TRBD2. Germline CDR1 is WSHSY and CDR2 is SAAADI. V lost 6 bases to trimming and J lost 6 bases; unmatched junction nucleotides: 2. This CDR3 is built from 12 residues. CDR3 sequence (DNA): TGCGCCAGCAGACTAGCGGGACCCGAGCAGTACTTC. Its protein product is CASRLAGPEQYF.

This clone has only a few counts. The chain's CDR3 is CASSEKGLAGADTQYF. DNA for the CDR3: TGTGCCAGCAGCGAGAAGGGACTAGCGGGAGCAGATACGCAGTATTTT. This rearrangement joins TRBV9 to TRBJ2-3, with 14 bases that match TRBD2. Germline V lookup: CDR1 SGDLS, CDR2 YYNGEE. The CDR3 extends over 16 amino acids. With 3 bases clipped from V and 4 bases from J, the junction kept 4 bases outside the gene matches.

The chain carries TRBV19 and TRBJ2-5, with D uncertain. The germline gives CDR1 LNHDA, CDR2 SQIVND (reference sequence). CDR3 length: 13 residues. Trimming took off 5 bases at V and 5 bases at J, with 12 bases between the two ends. The CDR3 coding sequence is TGTGCCAGTAGTTCCCCGAGAGGCGAGACCCAGTACTTC. This gives the protein CASSSPRGETQYF.

The rearrangement links TRBV6-1 to TRBJ2-3; D not certain. Germline loops: CDR1 MNHNS, CDR2 SASEGT. There are 12 residues in the CDR3. V was cut by 1 base and J by 6 bases, with 5 bases left in between. CDR3 in DNA: TGTGCCAGCAGTGAAGGTCTCGATACGCAGTATTTT. Its protein is CASSEGLDTQYF.

The chain employs TRBV18 and TRBJ1-4, with D perhaps matching TRBD1 (5 bases). V was cut by 0 bases and J by 7 bases, with 12 bases left in between. CDR3 size: 15 residues. Per the germline V gene, CDR1 is KGHSH and CDR2 is LQKENI. CDR3 loop: CASSPPAGWGEKLFF. DNA for the CDR3: TGTGCCAGCTCACCACCGGCAGGGTGGGGTGAAAAACTGTTTTTT.

This clone was counted once. DNA of the CDR3: TGTGCCAGCAGCGTAGGTGATAGCGGGAGTGCCGAGCAGTACTTC. Translating it yields CASSVGDSGSAEQYF. This chain uses TRBV9 with TRBJ2-7; 9 nucleotides line up with TRBD2. The CDR3 totals 15 residues. The germline CDR1 and CDR2 sequences are SGDLS and YYNGEE. Trimming removed 0 bases from V and 6 bases from J; junction bases left unmatched: 7.

J is TRBJ1-6 and V is TRBV7-8; perhaps TRBD1 as D (6 bases). Between the trimmed V and J ends, which lost 5 bases and 5 bases, there was a span of 16 bases. This CDR3 has 16 residues. Germline V gives CDR1 SGHVS, CDR2 FQNEAQ. CDR3 loop: CASSLYRDNNNSPLHF. The CDR3 nucleotides are TGTGCCAGCAGCCTTTACCGGGACAATAATAATTCACCCCTCCACTTT.

This clone was detected once. CDR3 residues: CASSQEFGRGNQPQHF. The CDR3 bases are TGCGCCAGCAGCCAGGAATTCGGACGAGGGAATCAGCCCCAGCATTTT. The chain is built from TRBV4-3 and TRBJ1-5; no clear D gene. V was cut by 3 bases and J by 4 bases, with 16 bases left in between. The CDR3 covers 16 residues. Per germline, CDR1 LGHNA and CDR2 YSLEER.

This clone was detected only a few times. V is TRBV9 and J is TRBJ2-1; TRBD1 aligns across 9 bases. This CDR3 is built from 15 residues. The junction had 2 bases not matched to a gene; V was cut back by 0 bases and J by 4 bases. Germline V gene data show CDR1 as SGDLS and CDR2 as YYNGEE. The CDR3 loop is CASSVVGTGYNEQFF. The CDR3 DNA is TGTGCCAGCAGCGTAGTGGGGACAGGGTACAATGAGCAGTTCTTC.

The CDR3 DNA reads TGTGCCAGTAGTATTGGAGGGAATGAGGAGACCCAGTACTTC. Amino acid sequence: CASSIGGNEETQYF. V and J are TRBV19 and TRBJ2-5, with a possible D match to TRBD2 (6 bases). Germline V gives CDR1 LNHDA, CDR2 SQIVND (reference sequence). Trimming removed 3 bases from V and 5 bases from J, with 13 bases in between. This CDR3 spans 14 amino acids. Filled out from reference TRBV19 and TRBJ2-5, the complete variable domain reads DGGITQSPKYLFRKEGQNVTLSCEQNLNHDAMYWYRQDPGQGLRLIYYSQIVNDFQKGDIAEGYSVSREKKESFPLTVTSAQKNPTAFYLCASSIGGNEETQYFGPGTRLLVL.